What follows are 26 T cell receptor beta chains derived from one specimen sequenced in a study of T cell responses to AZD1222 COVID-19 vaccine. Sequencing used immunoSEQ multiplex PCR; TCRdb keeps in-frame clones, though not all of them. Among about 84,000 clones, 80% to 90% were seen once, and the ten largest hold 12%. This sample comprised peripheral blood, obtained 28 days after the second AZD1222 dose. Source of these receptors: an adult who received the AZD1222 COVID-19 vaccine.

The chain combines TRBV9 with TRBJ1-1, with TRBD1 as a possible D gene (6 bases). The germline V gene has CDR1 SGDLS and CDR2 YYNGEE. V lost 2 bases to trimming and J lost 2 bases, with 13 bases between them. The CDR3 is 15 residues long. Here the CDR3 DNA reads TGTGCCAGCAGCGTCAGCAGGGGCTACAACACTGAAGCTTTCTTT. Its translation: CASSVSRGYNTEAFF.

The chain recombines TRBV28 with TRBJ1-6; D is unresolved. Trimming removed 9 bases from V and 10 bases from J, with 16 bases in between. There are 13 residues in the CDR3. Germline V lookup: CDR1 MDHEN, CDR2 SYDVKM. CDR3 region: CASRILDGSPLHF. The DNA of the CDR3 is TGTGCCAGTCGTATCCTGGACGGCTCACCCCTCCACTTT.

Written as DNA, the CDR3 is TGTGCCAGCATCAGCGGAGACCTCTCTGGAAACACCATATATTTT. It yields the protein CASISGDLSGNTIYF. The rearrangement uses TRBV6-5 and TRBJ1-3; D uncertain. The CDR3 runs to 15 residues. Germline values: CDR1 MNHEY, CDR2 SVGAGI. V was pared by 7 bases and J by 0 bases, with 13 bases between.

The chain joins TRBV2 to TRBJ2-7; TRBD1 might be the D (6 bases). Deletions cut 10 bases from V and 0 bases from J, with 10 bases between. Germline V gene lookup returns CDR1 SNHLY and CDR2 FYNNEI. The CDR3 covers 12 residues. In DNA form, the CDR3 reads TGTGCCAACGGACAGAGCTCCTACGAGCAGTACTTC. This encodes CANGQSSYEQYF.

The chain couples TRBV6-2 or TRBV6-3 to TRBJ2-3; D perhaps matches TRBD1 (5 bases). The CDR3 length is 11 residues. Germline V lookup: CDR1 MNHEY, CDR2 SVGEGT. The ends were cut back, 4 bases at V and 12 bases at J, with 11 bases in the middle. The CDR3 loop reads CASSSQGTQYF. CDR3 sequence (DNA): TGTGCCAGCAGTTCCCAGGGTACCCAGTATTTT.

The chain employs TRBV3-1 (or the pseudogene TRBV3-2) and TRBJ2-1, with 11 bases matching TRBD2. With 3 bases clipped from V and 9 bases from J, the junction kept 4 bases outside the gene matches. Looked up from germline, CDR1 is LGHDT and CDR2 is YNNKEL (reference sequence). CDR3 length equals 14 residues. The CDR3 sequence: CASSQGTSGFEQFF. In nucleotides, the CDR3 is TGTGCCAGCAGCCAGGGGACTAGCGGTTTTGAGCAGTTCTTC.

The V call is TRBV5-1, the J call TRBJ2-1; a possible D gene is TRBD2 (6 bases). Trimming cost V 4 bases and J 1 base, with 12 bases left between them. This CDR3 has 15 residues. Germline loops: CDR1 SGHRS, CDR2 YFSETQ. This chain's CDR3 is CASSVVAGSYNEQFF. Written as DNA, the CDR3 is TGCGCCAGCAGCGTGGTGGCGGGATCCTACAATGAGCAGTTCTTC.

CDR3 residues: CASSPGRGDYNEQFF. The CDR3 region has the DNA TGTGCCAGCTCACCAGGGCGGGGGGACTACAATGAGCAGTTCTTC. The gene calls are TRBV18 and TRBJ2-1; 8 bases match TRBD2. The CDR3 extends over 15 amino acids. The V gene end was trimmed by 2 bases and the J gene end by 3 bases; junction bases not matched to a gene: 3. Germline V gene lookup returns CDR1 KGHSH and CDR2 LQKENI.

The chain carries TRBV6-5 and TRBJ2-7, with 8 bases fitting TRBD1. V shed 8 bases and J 2 bases; nucleotides not matched to a gene: 8. The germline V gene has CDR1 MNHEY and CDR2 SVGAGI. The CDR3 is 14 residues long. Here the CDR3 reads CASGGQGYTYEQYV. CDR3 sequence (DNA): TGTGCCAGCGGCGGACAGGGTTATACCTACGAGCAGTACGTC.

The V call is TRBV2, the J call TRBJ2-7; a weak D match, TRBD2 (5 bases). V dropped 0 bases and J dropped 6 bases, with 15 bases sitting between them. Germline V gives CDR1 SNHLY, CDR2 FYNNEI. The CDR3 is made up of 15 amino acids. The CDR3 nucleotides read TGTGCCAGCAGTGAAGCGCGGGTCGGGCGGATCGAGCAGTACTTC. Translating gives CASSEARVGRIEQYF. The complete variable domain, with remaining parts taken from reference TRBV2 and TRBJ2-7, reads EPEVTQTPSHQVTQMGQEVILRCVPISNHLYFYWYRQILGQKVEFLVSFYNNEISEKSEIFDDQFSVERPDGSNFTLKIRSTKLEDSAMYFCASSEARVGRIEQYFGPGTRLTVT.

The chain links TRBV28 to TRBJ2-1; D is unclear. CDR1 and CDR2 (germline): MDHEN, SYDVKM. The length of the CDR3 is 11 residues. Between the trimmed V and J ends, which lost 3 bases and 10 bases, there was a span of 7 bases. The CDR3 nucleotides read TGTGCCAGCAGTTTTTATAAGGAGCAGTTCTTC. Translation: CASSFYKEQFF.

J is TRBJ2-3 and V is TRBV3-1 (or the pseudogene TRBV3-2), with 8 nucleotides matching TRBD2. Trimming cost V 0 bases and J 3 bases; bases outside gene matches: 8. In germline, CDR1 is LGHDT, CDR2 YNNKEL (reference sequence). The CDR3 has 17 amino acids. CDR3 coding DNA: TGTGCCAGCAGCCAAGACCGGCCCGGGACTAGAACAGATACGCAGTATTTT. Its protein is CASSQDRPGTRTDTQYF.

This rearrangement joins TRBV25-1 to TRBJ2-1, with D tentatively TRBD2 (5 bases). The V gene lost 5 bases and the J gene lost 0 bases, with 11 bases spanning the gap. CDR1 and CDR2 from the germline V gene are MGHDK and SYGVNS. The CDR3 length is 15 residues. The CDR3 protein is CASSPTGYSYNEQFF. Written as DNA, the CDR3 is TGTGCCAGCAGTCCGACGGGATACTCCTACAATGAGCAGTTCTTC.

V and J are TRBV9 and TRBJ1-3, with 7 bases identical to TRBD1. The CDR3 contains 16 residues. V was pared by 0 bases and J by 3 bases, with 6 bases of the junction left unmatched. CDR1 is SGDLS, CDR2 YYNGEE, per germline. The CDR3 is CASSVVPGGIGNTIYF. The CDR3 coding sequence is TGTGCCAGCAGCGTAGTTCCAGGGGGAATTGGAAACACCATATATTTT. Full variable domain (rest looked up from reference TRBV9 and TRBJ1-3): DSGVTQTPKHLITATGQRVTLRCSPRSGDLSVYWYQQSLDQGLQFLIQYYNGEERAKGNILERFSAQQFPDLHSELNLSSLELGDSALYFCASSVVPGGIGNTIYFGEGSWLTVV.

The gene calls are TRBV7-8 and TRBJ2-2; D remains ambiguous. Trimming stripped 5 bases from V and 2 bases from J, with 6 bases between. Germline V gene lookup returns CDR1 SGHVS and CDR2 FQNEAQ. CDR3 size: 13 residues. The CDR3 spells CASSKSNTGELFF. CDR3 bases: TGTGCCAGCAGCAAGAGTAACACCGGGGAGCTGTTTTTT. Filled out from reference TRBV7-8 and TRBJ2-2, the complete variable domain reads GAGVSQSPRYKVAKRGQDVALRCDPISGHVSLFWYQQALGQGPEFLTYFQNEAQLDKSGLPSDRFFAERPEGSVSTLKIQRTQQEDSAVYLCASSKSNTGELFFGEGSRLTVL.

The chain combines TRBV19 with TRBJ2-5, with D perhaps matching TRBD1 (5 bases). There are 16 residues in the CDR3. Germline V gene data show CDR1 as LNHDA and CDR2 as SQIVND (reference sequence). The V end lost 6 bases, the J end lost 5 bases, and 22 bases lay between the germline ends. As DNA, the CDR3 is TGTGCCAGTAGCCCTGGTGGCCTTGGGGCGGCGGAGACCCAGTACTTC. Encoded protein: CASSPGGLGAAETQYF.

In this sample, this clone turned up a few times. The chain recombines TRBV15 with TRBJ2-1; D not resolved. CDR3 length: 16 residues. Germline CDR1 reads LNHNV; CDR2 reads YYDKDF (reference sequence). V was cut by 0 bases and J by 2 bases, with 11 bases left in between. Here the CDR3 DNA reads TGTGCCACCAGCAGAGAGAGTCCAGGAGCCTACAATGAGCAGTTCTTC. Protein sequence: CATSRESPGAYNEQFF.

V gene TRBV6-5 combines with J gene TRBJ1-1, with a weak D call TRBD1 (5 bases). The CDR3 has 14 amino acids. Germline values: CDR1 MNHEY, CDR2 SVGAGI. With 5 bases removed from V and 1 base from J, the gap between germline ends came to 11 bases. In DNA form, the CDR3 reads TGTGCCAGCAGTATAAACAGGCGGAACACTGAAGCTTTCTTT. This encodes CASSINRRNTEAFF.

The gene calls are TRBV2 and TRBJ1-1, with 9 bases identical to TRBD1. Trimming at V came to 6 bases and at J to 4 bases, leaving 6 bases not matched to a gene. Germline V gene data show CDR1 as SNHLY and CDR2 as FYNNEI. The CDR3 is made up of 14 amino acids. The CDR3 coding sequence is TGTGCCAGCAGGGGCGGACAGGGGTCCACTGAAGCTTTCTTT. Protein: CASRGGQGSTEAFF.

CDR3 amino acids: CASSLPQEGGYTF. CDR3 in DNA: TGTGCCAGCAGCTTGCCACAGGAAGGTGGCTACACCTTC. The gene calls are TRBV5-4 and TRBJ1-2; TRBD1 might be the D (5 bases). Trimming removed 1 base from V and 7 bases from J, with 11 bases in between. CDR1 and CDR2 from the germline V gene are SGHNT and YYREEE (reference sequence). This CDR3 has 13 amino acids.

This clone showed up just a few times. This sequence joins TRBV19 and TRBJ1-3; TRBD1 aligns across 9 bases. The V and J ends lost 4 bases and 8 bases, in that order; junction bases with no gene match: 6. This CDR3 has 14 residues. The germline V gene has CDR1 LNHDA and CDR2 SQIVND (reference sequence). The CDR3 here is CASSNWDRVDTIYF. The CDR3 coding sequence is TGTGCCAGTAGTAACTGGGACAGGGTAGACACCATATATTTT. Full variable domain (rest looked up from reference TRBV19 and TRBJ1-3): DGGITQSPKYLFRKEGQNVTLSCEQNLNHDAMYWYRQDPGQGLRLIYYSQIVNDFQKGDIAEGYSVSREKKESFPLTVTSAQKNPTAFYLCASSNWDRVDTIYFGEGSWLTVV.

The rearrangement joins TRBV7-9 to TRBJ1-2; D is perhaps TRBD1 (5 bases). Germline V gene lookup returns CDR1 SEHNR and CDR2 FQNEAQ (reference sequence). The CDR3 is 12 amino acids. Trimming took off 3 bases at V and 8 bases at J, with 10 bases between the two ends. The CDR3 region is CASSLGDLGYTF. In DNA, the CDR3 is TGTGCCAGCAGCTTGGGGGACCTCGGCTACACCTTC.

The chain is built from TRBV19 and TRBJ1-3; weak D call: TRBD1 (6 bases). CDR1 and CDR2 from the germline V gene are LNHDA and SQIVND (reference sequence). Between the trimmed V and J ends, which lost 1 base and 0 bases, there was a span of 10 bases. This CDR3 spans 16 amino acids. The CDR3 spells CASSIVPGASGNTIYF. CDR3 nucleotide sequence: TGTGCCAGTAGTATAGTTCCAGGGGCCTCTGGAAACACCATATATTTT.

The chain links TRBV5-6 to TRBJ2-7, with D uncertain. V was shortened by 7 bases and J by 3 bases, with 8 bases between the two germline ends. Germline V gene data show CDR1 as SGHDT and CDR2 as YYEEEE. This CDR3 is 11 amino acids long. For the CDR3, the DNA is TGTGCCAGCTCAGCTTTCTACGAGCAGTACTTC. Its protein product is CASSAFYEQYF. The complete variable domain, with remaining parts taken from reference TRBV5-6 and TRBJ2-7, reads DAGVTQSPTHLIKTRGQQVTLRCSPKSGHDTVSWYQQALGQGPQFIFQYYEEEERQRGNFPDRFSGHQFPNYSSELNVNALLLGDSALYLCASSAFYEQYFGPGTRLTVT.

V usage is TRBV21-1 and J usage is TRBJ2-2; no DNA check was done on the table's D call, TRBD1. TRBV21-1 is termed a pseudogene. The CDR3 extends over 17 amino acids. CDR3 sequence (DNA): TGTGCCAGCAGCTCTCAAATCAGGGGGCGTATGGCCGGGGAGCTGTTTTTT. Translated: CASSSQIRGRMAGELFF.

The chain employs TRBV6-2 or TRBV6-3 and TRBJ2-7; the match to TRBD2 covers 11 bases. With 2 bases clipped from V and 3 bases from J, the junction kept 12 bases outside the gene matches. The CDR3 covers 18 residues. Germline-derived CDR1 and CDR2 are MNHEY and SVGEGT. In DNA form, the CDR3 reads TGTGCCAGCAGTTACCGTTATAGCGGGAGGGCCATGGGCTACGAGCAGTACTTC. Translated: CASSYRYSGRAMGYEQYF.